These 10 T cell receptor beta chains were sequenced from one sample in a study of OX40 agonist ivuxolimab in advanced cancers. Produced via immunoSEQ multiplex PCR; TCRdb's table is partial and in-frame only. The sample shows about 12,000 clones, approximately 80% of them seen only once. Source: CD4+ or CD8+ T cells sorted from blood, taken in a trial of the OX40 agonist ivuxolimab. These receptors were collected from an adult with an advanced solid tumor such as melanoma, head and neck, liver or kidney cancer.

The chain employs TRBV9 and TRBJ1-2; no reliable D call. Germline V lookup: CDR1 SGDLS, CDR2 YYNGEE. The CDR3 loop spans 14 amino acids. Trimming removed 3 bases from V and 8 bases from J, with 17 bases in between. CDR3 nucleotides: TGTGCCAGCAGCGGTCGCCAGGTAGACGGCGGCTACACCTTC. Amino acids: CASSGRQVDGGYTF.

This chain links TRBV19 with TRBJ1-1; 10 bases are a match to TRBD1. V trimming: 3 bases; J trimming: 3 bases; junction bases outside the gene matches: 4. This CDR3 has 15 amino acids. Germline V gene lookup returns CDR1 LNHDA and CDR2 SQIVND (reference sequence). In DNA, the CDR3 is TGTGCCAGTAGTATTGGGACAGGGGTCTACACTGAAGCTTTCTTT. Protein product: CASSIGTGVYTEAFF.

This rearrangement joins TRBV19 to TRBJ2-3; 9 bases agree with TRBD1. Germline CDR1 is LNHDA and CDR2 is SQIVND (reference sequence). The V and J ends lost 7 bases and 2 bases, in that order; junction bases with no gene match: 10. This CDR3 is 16 amino acids long. The CDR3 spells CASTSMGTGYTDTQYF. CDR3 sequence (DNA): TGTGCCAGTACTTCAATGGGGACAGGGTACACAGATACGCAGTATTTT.

Comments on this clone: Other nucleotide sequences in the sample specify the same CDR3. V usage is TRBV7-3 and J usage is TRBJ2-1; no firm D call. Trimming removed 1 base at V and 0 bases at J, with 13 bases between. The CDR3 covers 17 residues. In germline, CDR1 is SGHTA, CDR2 FQGTGA. CDR3 DNA sequence: TGTGCCAGCAGCTTAATGGGTCCATCTAGCTCCTACAATGAGCAGTTCTTC. Translating it yields CASSLMGPSSSYNEQFF.

This clone has only one observation. J is TRBJ1-2 and V is TRBV4-1; tentatively, D is TRBD1 (6 bases). Germline V lookup: CDR1 MGHRA, CDR2 YSYEKL. CDR3 length: 15 residues. Trimming removed 3 bases at V and 0 bases at J, with 11 bases between. CDR3 protein: CASSQGQVSNYGYTF. The CDR3 DNA sequence: TGCGCCAGCAGCCAGGGACAAGTATCTAACTATGGCTACACCTTC.

The count of this clone is one. As DNA, the CDR3 is TGTGCCAGCAGTTCTCTCGGGGACAGGGCCCTCTACGAGCAGTACTTC. This translates into CASSSLGDRALYEQYF. The chain employs TRBV27 and TRBJ2-7; 9 bases are shared with TRBD1. With V trimmed by 4 bases and J by 3 bases, 10 bases remained unmatched. The germline V gene encodes CDR1 MNHEY and CDR2 SMNVEV (reference sequence). CDR3 length: 16 residues.

The chain carries TRBV29-1 and TRBJ2-1; 7 bases fit TRBD1. The CDR3 is 12 amino acids. Germline V gene data show CDR1 as SQVTM and CDR2 as ANQGSEA. V shed 6 bases and J 9 bases; nucleotides not matched to a gene: 8. The CDR3 spells CSVATGRGEQFF. The CDR3 DNA is TGCAGCGTGGCGACAGGGCGTGGTGAGCAGTTCTTC.

This clone was picked up a small number of times. The V gene is TRBV19, the J gene TRBJ2-1; 14 nucleotides match TRBD2. The CDR3 sequence is 15 residues long. Per the germline V gene, CDR1 is LNHDA and CDR2 is SQIVND (reference sequence). The J segment lost 5 bases and the V segment lost 7 bases, leaving 4 bases of the junction unmatched. DNA for the CDR3: TGTGCCAGTACCCCGGGACTAGCGGGGGACAATGAGCAGTTCTTC. Amino acids: CASTPGLAGDNEQFF.

The chain recombines TRBV27 with TRBJ1-2; D might be TRBD1 (5 bases). CDR1 is MNHEY and CDR2 is SMNVEV in the germline V gene (reference sequence). There are 16 residues in the CDR3. The ends were cut back, 5 bases at V and 4 bases at J, with 20 bases in the middle. The DNA of the CDR3 is TGTGCCAGCAGTACGGGACGGGCGGAGATAGCCTATGGCTACACCTTC. Encoded protein: CASSTGRAEIAYGYTF.

This chain links TRBV6-1 with TRBJ2-7; D is unclear. Per the germline V gene, CDR1 is MNHNS and CDR2 is SASEGT. The CDR3 contains 16 residues. V was cut by 1 base and J by 3 bases, with 16 bases left in between. The CDR3 DNA follows: TGTGCCAGCAGTGAAGGCGTCGGCGATTCAGGCTACGAGCAGTACTTC. Its protein product is CASSEGVGDSGYEQYF.